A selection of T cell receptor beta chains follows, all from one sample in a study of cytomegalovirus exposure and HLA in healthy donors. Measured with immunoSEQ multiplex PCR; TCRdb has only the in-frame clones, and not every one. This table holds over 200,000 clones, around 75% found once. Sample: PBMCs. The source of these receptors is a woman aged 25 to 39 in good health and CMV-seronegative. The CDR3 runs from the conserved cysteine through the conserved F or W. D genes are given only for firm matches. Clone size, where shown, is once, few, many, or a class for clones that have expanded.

CASNSAGTSISEQFF | TGTGCCAGCAACTCGGCAGGGACTAGTATCAGTGAGCAGTTCTTC | TRBV6-5 | NA | TRBD2 | TRBJ2-1 | 15
CASSHGINEQFF | TGTGCCAGCAGCCACGGGATCAATGAGCAGTTCTTC | TRBV14 | NA | NA | TRBJ2-1 | 12
CASSGGPHNHNEQFF | TGCGCCAGCAGCGGCGGGCCACACAACCACAATGAGCAGTTCTTC | TRBV10-1 | few | NA | TRBJ2-1 | 15
CASSGTSGRATDTQYF | TGTGCCAGCTCCGGGACTAGCGGGAGGGCAACAGATACGCAGTATTTT | TRBV7-8 | NA | TRBD2 | TRBJ2-3 | 16
CASREGANTEAFF | TGTGCCAGCAGGGAGGGTGCGAACACTGAAGCTTTCTTT | TRBV6-1 | NA | NA | TRBJ1-1 | 13
CAISDGTSGRHSYEQYF | TGTGCCATCAGTGACGGGACTAGCGGGAGGCACTCCTACGAGCAGTACTTC | TRBV10-3 | once | TRBD2 | TRBJ2-7 | 17
CASNLGDRVRRRSYNEQFF | TGCGCCAGCAACTTGGGGGACAGGGTCCGCCGCCGATCCTACAATGAGCAGTTCTTC | TRBV5-1 | once | TRBD1 | TRBJ2-1 | 19
CASSLGGRGRRTDTQYF | TGCGCCAGCAGCCTGGGAGGTCGCGGGAGAAGAACAGATACGCAGTATTTT | TRBV4-1 | few | TRBD2 | TRBJ2-3 | 17
CASSLKTSSSNTGELFF | TGTGCCAGCAGCCTAAAGACTAGCTCTTCGAACACCGGGGAGCTGTTTTTT | TRBV5-5 | NA | TRBD2 | TRBJ2-2 | 17
CASRPDTGYEQYF | TGTGCCAGCAGACCCGACACAGGGTACGAGCAGTACTTC | TRBV6-1 | few | NA | TRBJ2-7 | 13
CAISDGRNTEAFF | TGTGCCATCAGTGATGGGAGGAACACTGAAGCTTTCTTT | TRBV10-3 | NA | NA | TRBJ1-1 | 13
CATSRGETGSRTEAFF | TGTGCCACCAGCAGAGGGGAAACAGGGTCGAGAACTGAAGCTTTCTTT | TRBV15 | few | NA | TRBJ1-1 | 16
CASSSMGSLSSYNEQFF | TGTGCCAGTAGTAGCATGGGCTCCCTGAGCTCCTACAATGAGCAGTTCTTC | TRBV19 | NA | NA | TRBJ2-1 | 17
CAISGVAPSSYNEQFF | TGTGCCATCAGTGGGGTAGCTCCTAGCTCCTACAATGAGCAGTTCTTC | TRBV10-3 | NA | NA | TRBJ2-1 | 16
CASSYGGANEKLFF | TGTGCCAGCAGCTACGGGGGGGCTAATGAAAAACTGTTTTTT | TRBV6-5 | few | NA | TRBJ1-4 | 14
CASSPWGLAEETQYF | TGTGCCAGCAGCCCCTGGGGACTAGCAGAAGAGACCCAGTACTTC | TRBV7-2 | NA | TRBD2 | TRBJ2-5 | 15
CAYRGVAGGPWSGANVLTF | TGTGCCTACCGTGGGGTAGCGGGAGGGCCATGGTCTGGGGCCAACGTCCTGACTTTC | TRBV30 | NA | TRBD2 | TRBJ2-6 | 19
CSATSGGNTDTQYF | TGCAGCGCCACTAGCGGGGGGAACACAGATACGCAGTATTTT | TRBV29-1 | once | TRBD2 | TRBJ2-3 | 14
CATSRSSSGNTIYF | TGTGCCACCTCCAGGTCCTCCTCTGGAAACACCATATATTTT | TRBV15 | once | NA | TRBJ1-3 | 14
CASSLDDPADTQYF | TGTGCCAGCAGCTTAGATGACCCAGCGGATACGCAGTATTTT | TRBV11-2 | NA | NA | TRBJ2-3 | 14
CASSLALGYNEQFF | TGTGCCAGCAGCTTAGCGCTAGGATACAATGAGCAGTTCTTC | TRBV7-9 | NA | NA | TRBJ2-1 | 14
CASSFRNTEAFF | TGTGCCAGCAGCTTCAGGAACACTGAAGCTTTCTTT | TRBV13 | NA | NA | TRBJ1-1 | 12
CASKVAGVRTDTQYF | TGTGCCAGCAAAGTAGCGGGAGTTAGGACAGATACGCAGTATTTT | TRBV6-1 | NA | TRBD2 | TRBJ2-3 | 15
CASVRGARENGYTF | TGTGCCAGCGTGAGGGGGGCGCGGGAGAATGGCTACACCTTC | TRBV2 | NA | NA | TRBJ1-2 | 14
CASSVGLPGGIGYTF | TGTGCCAGCAGCGTAGGTCTACCGGGAGGTATAGGCTACACCTTC | TRBV9 | NA | NA | TRBJ1-2 | 15
CASSLGGTDFQPQHF | TGTGCCAGCAGCTTGGGCGGGACAGATTTTCAGCCCCAGCATTTT | TRBV7-9 | NA | TRBD1 | TRBJ1-5 | 15
CASKTVNTEAFF | TGTGCCAGCAAGACAGTAAACACTGAAGCTTTCTTT | TRBV6-1 | NA | NA | TRBJ1-1 | 12
CASSDAKRGNEKLFF | TGTGCCAGCAGTGACGCCAAAAGGGGAAATGAAAAACTGTTTTTT | TRBV6-4 | once | NA | TRBJ1-4 | 15
CASSLDPGQETQYF | TGTGCCAGCAGCTTAGACCCGGGGCAAGAGACCCAGTACTTC | TRBV7-3 | NA | NA | TRBJ2-5 | 14
CASSLGTGAYEQYF | TGTGCCAGCAGCTTAGGGACAGGGGCCTACGAGCAGTACTTC | TRBV13 | NA | TRBD1 | TRBJ2-7 | 14
CASSARDWDTEAFF | TGCGCCAGCAGCGCCAGGGATTGGGACACTGAAGCTTTCTTT | TRBV5-1 | NA | NA | TRBJ1-1 | 14
CASSLGWSSGNTIYF | TGTGCCAGCAGCTTAGGCTGGAGCTCTGGAAACACCATATATTTT | TRBV11-2 | NA | NA | TRBJ1-3 | 15
CASSIDRVGNQPQHF | TGTGCCAGTAGTATTGACAGGGTGGGCAATCAGCCCCAGCATTTT | TRBV19 | NA | TRBD1 | TRBJ1-5 | 15
CASSFSGGNTEAFF | TGTGCCAGCAGCTTTTCCGGCGGGAACACTGAAGCTTTCTTT | TRBV5-4 | NA | NA | TRBJ1-1 | 14
CASSPPWAGAQETQYF | TGTGCCAGCTCACCACCCTGGGCGGGGGCCCAAGAGACCCAGTACTTC | TRBV18 | NA | NA | TRBJ2-5 | 16
CSAGQTNSYNEQFF | TGCAGCGCGGGACAGACCAACTCCTACAATGAGCAGTTCTTC | TRBV29-1 | NA | TRBD1 | TRBJ2-1 | 14
CASSAGQGGYEQYF | TGTGCCAGCAGCGCCGGACAGGGGGGCTACGAGCAGTACTTC | TRBV9 | NA | TRBD1 | TRBJ2-7 | 14
CASNSPGNTEAFF | TGTGCCAGCAACTCCCCGGGGAACACTGAAGCTTTCTTT | TRBV7-9 | once | NA | TRBJ1-1 | 13
CASSWGQGFNEKLFF | TGTGCCAGCTCATGGGGACAGGGATTCAATGAAAAACTGTTTTTT | TRBV18 | NA | TRBD1 | TRBJ1-4 | 15
CAWSSIPGQPRRLFF | TGTGCCTGGAGTTCAATCCCGGGACAGCCGAGGCGACTGTTTTTT | TRBV30 | NA | TRBD1 | TRBJ2-2 | 15
CASSIVAGDEQYF | TGTGCCAGTAGTATAGTAGCCGGGGACGAGCAGTACTTC | TRBV19 | NA | NA | TRBJ2-7 | 13
CASSFLSYEQYF | TGTGCCAGCAGCTTTCTCTCCTACGAGCAGTACTTC | TRBV7-2 | NA | NA | TRBJ2-7 | 12
CASSFVRGPETQYF | TGTGCCAGCAGCTTCGTTAGGGGGCCGGAGACCCAGTACTTC | TRBV5-5 | NA | TRBD1 | TRBJ2-5 | 14
CASTQGTANYGYTF | TGTGCCAGCACTCAGGGGACGGCAAACTATGGCTACACCTTC | TRBV6-5 | NA | NA | TRBJ1-2 | 14
CASSDRQGRNTEAFF | TGTGCCAGCAGCGACCGACAGGGACGAAATACTGAAGCTTTCTTT | TRBV9 | NA | TRBD1 | TRBJ1-1 | 15